This is a list of T cell receptor beta chains from one sample in a study of T cell repertoires and HLA-DP antigens. Their antigen targets remain unknown. Profiled with immunoSEQ multiplex PCR; TCRdb holds only in-frame clones, not every one. The table has 90,000 to 130,000 clones, almost 95% seen once; the top ten hold 0.25% to 0.3%. The sequencing input was CD4+ T cells from PBMCs. The receptors were gathered from a woman aged 18-30 years in good health and CMV-seronegative. CDR3s include the opening cysteine and the closing phenylalanine or tryptophan. A D gene is named only where the DNA matches it firmly. Part of the rows lack a size; the others show once, few, many or a class for expanded clones.

v_gene: TRBV7-9; d_gene: -; j_gene: TRBJ2-3; abundance: -; CDR3nt: TGTGCCAGCAGCTTAGCGGGACTTTCGGATACGCAGTATTTT; CDR3aa: CASSLAGLSDTQYF
v_gene: TRBV19; d_gene: -; j_gene: TRBJ2-3; abundance: -; CDR3nt: TGTGCCAGTAGGGGCCCCCGGAGGGATACGCAGTATTTT; CDR3aa: CASRGPRRDTQYF
v_gene: TRBV7-9; d_gene: TRBD1; j_gene: TRBJ2-1; abundance: -; CDR3nt: TGTGCCAGCAGACAACAGGGGATTGGGCAGTTCTTC; CDR3aa: CASRQQGIGQFF
v_gene: TRBV7-2; d_gene: -; j_gene: TRBJ2-5; abundance: -; CDR3nt: TGTGCCAGCAGCTTAGACGGGGGCGGGGAGACCCAGTACTTC; CDR3aa: CASSLDGGGETQYF
v_gene: TRBV19; d_gene: -; j_gene: TRBJ2-3; abundance: -; CDR3nt: TGTGCCAGTAGTATTAGGAGCGGCACAGATACGCAGTATTTT; CDR3aa: CASSIRSGTDTQYF
v_gene: TRBV30; d_gene: -; j_gene: TRBJ1-1; abundance: -; CDR3nt: TGTGCCTGGATGAGGTGGAGGAGGAACACTGAAGCTTTCTTT; CDR3aa: CAWMRWRRNTEAFF
v_gene: TRBV15; d_gene: TRBD1; j_gene: TRBJ1-3; abundance: -; CDR3nt: TGTGCCACCAGAGGCGTTGAGTTAGGGGGCGAACAAATCGCGTCGATGGGAAACACCATATATTTT; CDR3aa: CATRGVELGGEQIASMGNTIYF
v_gene: TRBV7-9; d_gene: TRBD2; j_gene: TRBJ2-5; abundance: once; CDR3nt: TGTGCCAGCAGCTTCTACGGGGGGGAAGAGACCCAGTACTTC; CDR3aa: CASSFYGGEETQYF
v_gene: TRBV5-4; d_gene: TRBD1; j_gene: TRBJ1-2; abundance: -; CDR3nt: TGTGCCAGCAGCTTGGGAGGGGGCAGGGGAGGGCATGGCTACACCTTC; CDR3aa: CASSLGGGRGGHGYTF
v_gene: TRBV6-1; d_gene: TRBD1; j_gene: TRBJ1-4; abundance: -; CDR3nt: TGTGCCAGCAGTGACCAACAGGGGCGGGGTGAAAAACTGTTTTTT; CDR3aa: CASSDQQGRGEKLFF
v_gene: TRBV5-6; d_gene: TRBD1; j_gene: TRBJ2-3; abundance: -; CDR3nt: TGTGCCAGCAGCTTGGGGACAGGGTCCGGCACAGATACGCAGTATTTT; CDR3aa: CASSLGTGSGTDTQYF
v_gene: TRBV19; d_gene: TRBD2; j_gene: TRBJ2-2; abundance: -; CDR3nt: TGTGCCAGTAGTATAACAGTCGGGAGGGGTACCGGGGAGCTGTTTTTT; CDR3aa: CASSITVGRGTGELFF
v_gene: TRBV5-1; d_gene: TRBD2; j_gene: TRBJ2-3; abundance: -; CDR3nt: TGCGCCAGCAGCTTGGTAGCGGGAGGGGTAGATACGCAGTATTTT; CDR3aa: CASSLVAGGVDTQYF
v_gene: TRBV7-3; d_gene: -; j_gene: TRBJ2-3; abundance: -; CDR3nt: TGTGCCAGCAGCGTCAATTCAGTGGCAAATACGCAGTATTTT; CDR3aa: CASSVNSVANTQYF
v_gene: TRBV6-6; d_gene: TRBD1; j_gene: TRBJ2-1; abundance: -; CDR3nt: TGTGCCAGCAACCCGACAGGGGTCTACAATGAGCAGTTCTTC; CDR3aa: CASNPTGVYNEQFF
v_gene: TRBV7-9; d_gene: -; j_gene: TRBJ1-5; abundance: few; CDR3nt: TGTGCCAGCAGTTACGGAGGGGGCAATCAGCCCCAGCATTTT; CDR3aa: CASSYGGGNQPQHF
v_gene: TRBV2; d_gene: -; j_gene: TRBJ1-2; abundance: -; CDR3nt: TGTGCCAGCAGTGTGACAGCTTTCGTTGGCTACACCTTC; CDR3aa: CASSVTAFVGYTF
v_gene: TRBV11-1; d_gene: -; j_gene: TRBJ1-1; abundance: once; CDR3nt: TGTGCCAGCAGCTCAAACAAGTTAGGGGAGGCTGAAGCTTTCTTT; CDR3aa: CASSSNKLGEAEAFF
v_gene: TRBV5-1; d_gene: -; j_gene: TRBJ2-2; abundance: once; CDR3nt: TGCGCCAGCAGCTTGGAGGGGACGAACACCGGGGAGCTGTTTTTT; CDR3aa: CASSLEGTNTGELFF
v_gene: TRBV28; d_gene: -; j_gene: TRBJ2-7; abundance: -; CDR3nt: TGTGCCACCTTATCTGCGGGCAGGGACCACGAGCAGTACTTC; CDR3aa: CATLSAGRDHEQYF
v_gene: TRBV2; d_gene: TRBD1; j_gene: TRBJ2-5; abundance: -; CDR3nt: TGTGCCAGCAGTGATGGTAGGACAGGGGGCACTGAGACCCAGTACTTC; CDR3aa: CASSDGRTGGTETQYF
v_gene: TRBV11-2; d_gene: TRBD1; j_gene: TRBJ1-6; abundance: -; CDR3nt: TGTGCCAGCAGCTTCCGACAGGGGTTTAATTCACCCCTCCACTTT; CDR3aa: CASSFRQGFNSPLHF
v_gene: TRBV2; d_gene: -; j_gene: TRBJ1-2; abundance: -; CDR3nt: TGTGCCAGCAGTACTAGACAGAACTCTAACTATGGCTACACCTTC; CDR3aa: CASSTRQNSNYGYTF
v_gene: TRBV29-1; d_gene: -; j_gene: TRBJ1-1; abundance: few; CDR3nt: TGCAGCGTTGGGGGACGGATGAACACTGAAGCTTTCTTT; CDR3aa: CSVGGRMNTEAFF
v_gene: TRBV18; d_gene: -; j_gene: TRBJ2-2; abundance: -; CDR3nt: TGTGCCAGCTCTCGGCTGGAGGTGGCGGGGAATACCGGGGAGCTGTTTTTT; CDR3aa: CASSRLEVAGNTGELFF
v_gene: TRBV28; d_gene: -; j_gene: TRBJ2-7; abundance: -; CDR3nt: TGTGCCAGCGGTGGCGGAATCTACGAGCAGTACTTC; CDR3aa: CASGGGIYEQYF
v_gene: TRBV7-2; d_gene: -; j_gene: TRBJ2-7; abundance: once; CDR3nt: TGTGCCAGCAGCTTAGAAGGGGGAACCTACGAGCAGTACTTC; CDR3aa: CASSLEGGTYEQYF
v_gene: TRBV6-5; d_gene: TRBD1; j_gene: TRBJ1-3; abundance: -; CDR3nt: TGTGCCAGCAGTTATACAGGGGGATACTCTGGAAACACCATATATTTT; CDR3aa: CASSYTGGYSGNTIYF
v_gene: TRBV7-6; d_gene: TRBD2; j_gene: TRBJ2-2; abundance: -; CDR3nt: TGTGCCAGCAGGTCCCCCCGTGGCGGGAGAGGGTACACCGGGGAGCTGTTTTTT; CDR3aa: CASRSPRGGRGYTGELFF
v_gene: TRBV11-3; d_gene: -; j_gene: TRBJ2-2; abundance: -; CDR3nt: TGTGCCAGCAGCTTAGAATTCCCCGTATTCGACGGGGAGCTGTTTTTT; CDR3aa: CASSLEFPVFDGELFF
v_gene: TRBV5-4; d_gene: -; j_gene: TRBJ2-2; abundance: -; CDR3nt: TGTGCCAGCAGACCAGCAGGGAATCCGAACACCGGGGAGCTGTTTTTT; CDR3aa: CASRPAGNPNTGELFF
v_gene: TRBV6-5; d_gene: TRBD2; j_gene: TRBJ2-1; abundance: -; CDR3nt: TGTGCCAGCAGTTACTCGCTAGCGGGAGCAGGTGAGCAGTTCTTC; CDR3aa: CASSYSLAGAGEQFF
v_gene: TRBV20-1; d_gene: -; j_gene: TRBJ1-1; abundance: -; CDR3nt: TGCAGTGCTAGAGTGGAGGGGCGTTTT; CDR3aa: CSARVEGRF
v_gene: TRBV11-2; d_gene: -; j_gene: TRBJ2-5; abundance: -; CDR3nt: TGTGCCAGCAGCTTTACCGTGGCGGAGACCCAGTACTTC; CDR3aa: CASSFTVAETQYF
v_gene: TRBV12-1; d_gene: -; j_gene: TRBJ2-7; abundance: -; CDR3nt: TGTGCCAGCAGCCCAGCAGGTTACGAGCAGTACTTC; CDR3aa: CASSPAGYEQYF
v_gene: TRBV7-8; d_gene: -; j_gene: TRBJ2-7; abundance: -; CDR3nt: TGTGCCAGCAGCTTACGTGGGGTTTTTCAGGGAGCCTACGAGCAGTACTTC; CDR3aa: CASSLRGVFQGAYEQYF
v_gene: TRBV5-8; d_gene: TRBD1; j_gene: TRBJ1-1; abundance: -; CDR3nt: TGTGCCAGCAGCTTGGCCTGGGACAGGGAGACTGAAGCTTTCTTT; CDR3aa: CASSLAWDRETEAFF
v_gene: TRBV28; d_gene: TRBD1; j_gene: TRBJ1-1; abundance: -; CDR3nt: TGTGCCAGCAGTTCCTGGGACAGGCCCATGAACACTGAAGCTTTCTTT; CDR3aa: CASSSWDRPMNTEAFF
v_gene: TRBV19; d_gene: TRBD2; j_gene: TRBJ2-3; abundance: -; CDR3nt: TGTGCCAGTAGTAAGTGGCTAGCGGGAGGAGATACGCAGTATTTT; CDR3aa: CASSKWLAGGDTQYF
v_gene: TRBV4-1; d_gene: -; j_gene: TRBJ2-3; abundance: once; CDR3nt: TGCGCCAGCAGCCAAGTAGGGGTGGGCGATACGCAGTATTTT; CDR3aa: CASSQVGVGDTQYF
v_gene: TRBV7-2; d_gene: -; j_gene: TRBJ2-2; abundance: -; CDR3nt: TGTGCCAGCAGCCGAGACAGCACCGGGGAGCTGTTTTTT; CDR3aa: CASSRDSTGELFF
v_gene: TRBV6-4; d_gene: -; j_gene: TRBJ2-2; abundance: -; CDR3nt: TGTGCCAGCAGTGACTCCACGGGAATTAACACCGGGGAGCTGTTTTTT; CDR3aa: CASSDSTGINTGELFF
v_gene: TRBV14; d_gene: -; j_gene: TRBJ2-3; abundance: -; CDR3nt: TGTGCCAGCAGTCCCCGGGTCCAGGCAGATACGCAGTATTTT; CDR3aa: CASSPRVQADTQYF
v_gene: TRBV6-1; d_gene: -; j_gene: TRBJ2-2; abundance: once; CDR3nt: TGTGCCACCACGTTAGCGTCCGGGGAGCTGTTTTTT; CDR3aa: CATTLASGELFF
v_gene: TRBV28; d_gene: -; j_gene: TRBJ1-2; abundance: -; CDR3nt: TGTGCCAGCAGTCGAGAAGCTGGGACGGGCTACACCTTC; CDR3aa: CASSREAGTGYTF
v_gene: TRBV7-3; d_gene: -; j_gene: TRBJ2-1; abundance: -; CDR3nt: TGTGCCAGCAGCTTCGATAATTACAATGAGCAGTTCTTC; CDR3aa: CASSFDNYNEQFF
v_gene: TRBV4-2; d_gene: TRBD2; j_gene: TRBJ2-2; abundance: -; CDR3nt: TGTGCCAGCAGCCGGAGACTAGCGGGGGGCGGTGGGGAGCTGTTTTTT; CDR3aa: CASSRRLAGGGGELFF
v_gene: TRBV6-6; d_gene: TRBD1; j_gene: TRBJ2-7; abundance: -; CDR3nt: TGTGCCAGCACTAGGGGACAGGGGGTCTCCTACGAGCAGTACTTC; CDR3aa: CASTRGQGVSYEQYF
v_gene: TRBV25-1; d_gene: TRBD2; j_gene: TRBJ2-3; abundance: -; CDR3nt: TGTGCCAGCAGATTTTTGGGACTAGCGGGAGGAATGGATACGCAGTATTTT; CDR3aa: CASRFLGLAGGMDTQYF
v_gene: TRBV10-1; d_gene: -; j_gene: TRBJ1-2; abundance: once; CDR3nt: TGCGCCAGGGTGGCGGGTTCTAACTATGGCTACACCTTC; CDR3aa: CARVAGSNYGYTF
v_gene: TRBV4-2; d_gene: TRBD2; j_gene: TRBJ2-1; abundance: once; CDR3nt: TGTGCCAGCAGCCAGGCCACTAGCGCGGGCTCCTACAATGAGCAGTTCTTC; CDR3aa: CASSQATSAGSYNEQFF
v_gene: TRBV5-8; d_gene: TRBD1; j_gene: TRBJ1-5; abundance: -; CDR3nt: TGTGCCAGCACTACAGGGGGAAATCAGCCCCAGCATTTT; CDR3aa: CASTTGGNQPQHF
v_gene: TRBV2; d_gene: TRBD1; j_gene: TRBJ2-2; abundance: -; CDR3nt: TGTGCCAGCGGTTTAGACAGGGGGAACACCGGGGAGCTGTTTTTT; CDR3aa: CASGLDRGNTGELFF
v_gene: TRBV4-1; d_gene: -; j_gene: TRBJ1-1; abundance: -; CDR3nt: TGCGCCAGCAGCCAGGTTGCGACTATTAAAGCTTTCTTT; CDR3aa: CASSQVATIKAFF